This T cell receptor beta chain comes out of a study of blood T cells in healthy people across ages. Study-wide findings and caveats: A strong correlation was found between TCR beta diversity and the percentage of naive T cells. Older individuals had lower TCR beta diversity per million T cells (the decline was roughly linear). Naive and antigen-experienced cells were not separated, limiting conclusive comparison.

A J-beta primer mix and a sample-barcoded 5' primer were used in a second PCR of roughly 7 to 12 cycles. Researchers report that each sample yielded at least 2.5 million CDR3-containing paired-end reads. From the 5' RACE reads, TCRdb called clonotypes with MiXCR, one entry per CDR3 protein. The top ten hold 22% of the sample, which has roughly 800,000 distinct CDR3 sequences, more than 45% seen once. The length of the CDR3 is 13 residues. Trimming shortened V by 7 bases and J by 2 bases, and 11 bases separated the two germline ends. The germline gives CDR1 MDHEN, CDR2 SYDVKM. To note about this clonotype: The antigen is not known.

The chain employs TRBV28 and TRBJ1-2; D remains ambiguous. The source material was blood. The receptor's source is a man aged 30 to 45 in good health. CDR3 nucleotides: TGTGCCAGCACCGGAGAGAGGAACTATGGCTACACCTTC. It codes for CASTGERNYGYTF.